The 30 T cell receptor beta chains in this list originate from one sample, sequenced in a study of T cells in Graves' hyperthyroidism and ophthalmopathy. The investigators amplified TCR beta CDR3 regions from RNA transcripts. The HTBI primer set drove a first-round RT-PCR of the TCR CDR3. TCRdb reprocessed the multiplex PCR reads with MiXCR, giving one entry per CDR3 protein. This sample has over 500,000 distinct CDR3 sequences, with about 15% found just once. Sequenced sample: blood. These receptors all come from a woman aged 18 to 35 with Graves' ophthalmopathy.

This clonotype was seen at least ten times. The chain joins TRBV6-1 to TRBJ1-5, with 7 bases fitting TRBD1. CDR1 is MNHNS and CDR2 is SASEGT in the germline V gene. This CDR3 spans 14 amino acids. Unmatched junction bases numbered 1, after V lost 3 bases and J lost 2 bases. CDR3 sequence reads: CASSDTGGNQPQHF. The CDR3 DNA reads TGTGCCAGCAGTGACACAGGGGGCAATCAGCCCCAGCATTTT.

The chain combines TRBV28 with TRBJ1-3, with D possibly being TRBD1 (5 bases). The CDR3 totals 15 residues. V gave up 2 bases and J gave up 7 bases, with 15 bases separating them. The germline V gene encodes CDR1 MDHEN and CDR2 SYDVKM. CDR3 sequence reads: CASSLVSGTSNTIYF. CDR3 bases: TGTGCCAGCAGTTTAGTGTCAGGGACCTCGAACACCATATATTTT.

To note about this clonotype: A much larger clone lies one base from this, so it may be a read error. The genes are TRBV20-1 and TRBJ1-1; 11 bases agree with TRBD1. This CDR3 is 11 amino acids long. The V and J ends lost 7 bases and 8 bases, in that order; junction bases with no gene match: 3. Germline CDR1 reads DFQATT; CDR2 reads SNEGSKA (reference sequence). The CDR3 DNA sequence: TGCAGTGTGGACAGGGGGCAGGAAGCTTTCTTT. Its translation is CSVDRGQEAFF.

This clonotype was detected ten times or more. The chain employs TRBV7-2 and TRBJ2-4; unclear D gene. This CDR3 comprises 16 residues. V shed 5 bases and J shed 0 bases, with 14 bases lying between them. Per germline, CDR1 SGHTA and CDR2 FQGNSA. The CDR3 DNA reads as TGTGCCAGCAGCCTCGGGCCTCGAATAGCCAAAAACATTCAGTACTTC. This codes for CASSLGPRIAKNIQYF.

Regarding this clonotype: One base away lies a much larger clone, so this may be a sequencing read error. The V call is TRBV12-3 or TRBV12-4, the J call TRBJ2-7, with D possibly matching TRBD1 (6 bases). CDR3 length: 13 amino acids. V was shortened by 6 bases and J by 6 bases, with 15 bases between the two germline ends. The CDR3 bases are TGTGCCAGCAGGGGGGCCGCCAACTCCGAGCAGTACTTC. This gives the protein CASRGAANSEQYF.

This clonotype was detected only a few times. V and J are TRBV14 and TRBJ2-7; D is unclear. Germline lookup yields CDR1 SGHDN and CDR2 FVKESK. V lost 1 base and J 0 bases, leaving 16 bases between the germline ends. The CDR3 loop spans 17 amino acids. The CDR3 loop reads CASSQGILGRGSYEQYF. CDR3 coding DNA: TGTGCCAGCAGCCAAGGAATTCTAGGCCGAGGCTCCTACGAGCAGTACTTC.

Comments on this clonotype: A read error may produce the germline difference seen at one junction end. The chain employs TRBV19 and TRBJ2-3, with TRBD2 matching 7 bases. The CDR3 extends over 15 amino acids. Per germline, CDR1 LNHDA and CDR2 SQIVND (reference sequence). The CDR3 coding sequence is TGTGCCAGTAGCCCTCTGGGAGCGGGACCAGATACGCGGTATTTT. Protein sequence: CASSPLGAGPDTRYF.

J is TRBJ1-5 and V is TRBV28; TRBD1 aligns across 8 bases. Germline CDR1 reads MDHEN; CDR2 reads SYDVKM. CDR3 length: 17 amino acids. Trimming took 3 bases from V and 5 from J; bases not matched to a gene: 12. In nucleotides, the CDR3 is TGTGCCAGCAGTTTTGGAATTCGGAGACAGGGGCATCAGCCCCAGCATTTT. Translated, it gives CASSFGIRRQGHQPQHF.

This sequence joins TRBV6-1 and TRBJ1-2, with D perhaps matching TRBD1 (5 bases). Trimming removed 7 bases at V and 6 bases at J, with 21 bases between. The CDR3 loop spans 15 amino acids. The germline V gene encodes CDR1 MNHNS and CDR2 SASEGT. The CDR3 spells CASTRTRQGRDGYTF. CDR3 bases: TGTGCCAGCACTCGAACCCGTCAGGGACGTGATGGCTACACCTTC.

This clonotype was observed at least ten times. The CDR3 is CASSLAETQYF. In DNA, the CDR3 is TGTGCCAGCAGCTTAGCAGAGACCCAGTACTTC. The rearrangement links TRBV28 to TRBJ2-5, with no clear D. The germline CDR1 and CDR2 sequences are MDHEN and SYDVKM. The ends were cut back, 6 bases at V and 4 bases at J, with 6 bases in the middle. The CDR3 length is 11 residues.

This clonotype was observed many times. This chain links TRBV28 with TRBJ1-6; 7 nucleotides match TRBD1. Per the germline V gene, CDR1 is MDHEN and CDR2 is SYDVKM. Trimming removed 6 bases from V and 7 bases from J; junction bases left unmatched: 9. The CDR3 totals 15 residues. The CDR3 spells CASRSDRDGNSPLHF. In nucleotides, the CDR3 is TGTGCCAGCAGATCTGACAGGGACGGCAATTCACCCCTCCACTTT.

This CDR3 reads CASSRGTGRNSPLHF. The CDR3 nucleotides read TGTGCCAGCAGCAGAGGGACAGGGAGAAATTCACCCCTCCACTTT. The genes are TRBV7-9 and TRBJ1-6, with 9 bases that match TRBD1. Looked up from germline, CDR1 is SEHNR and CDR2 is FQNEAQ (reference sequence). The junction had 6 bases not matched to a gene; V was cut back by 5 bases and J by 7 bases. The CDR3 loop spans 15 amino acids.

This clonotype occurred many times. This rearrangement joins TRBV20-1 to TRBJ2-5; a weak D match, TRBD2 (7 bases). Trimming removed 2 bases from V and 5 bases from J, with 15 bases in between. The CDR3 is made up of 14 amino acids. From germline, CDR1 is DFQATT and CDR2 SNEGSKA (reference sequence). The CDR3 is CSARRGGGRETQYF. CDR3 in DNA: TGCAGTGCTAGAAGGGGGGGGGGTCGGGAGACCCAGTACTTC.

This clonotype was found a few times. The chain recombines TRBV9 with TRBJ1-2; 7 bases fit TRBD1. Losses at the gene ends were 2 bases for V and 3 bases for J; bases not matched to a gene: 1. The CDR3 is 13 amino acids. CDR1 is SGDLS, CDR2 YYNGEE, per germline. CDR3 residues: CASSVGQHYGYTF. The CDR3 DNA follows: TGTGCCAGCAGCGTGGGACAGCACTATGGCTACACCTTC.

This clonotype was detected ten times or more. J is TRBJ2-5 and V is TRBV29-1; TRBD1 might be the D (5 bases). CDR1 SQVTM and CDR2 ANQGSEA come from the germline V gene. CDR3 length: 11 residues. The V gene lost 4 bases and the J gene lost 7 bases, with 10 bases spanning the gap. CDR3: CSVVGAGTQYF. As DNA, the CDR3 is TGCAGCGTTGTAGGGGCAGGGACCCAGTACTTC.

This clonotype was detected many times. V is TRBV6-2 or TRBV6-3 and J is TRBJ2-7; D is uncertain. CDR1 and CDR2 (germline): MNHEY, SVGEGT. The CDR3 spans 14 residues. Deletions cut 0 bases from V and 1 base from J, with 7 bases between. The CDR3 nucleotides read TGTGCCAGCAGTTACTCAACACTATCCTACGAGCAGTACTTC. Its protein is CASSYSTLSYEQYF.

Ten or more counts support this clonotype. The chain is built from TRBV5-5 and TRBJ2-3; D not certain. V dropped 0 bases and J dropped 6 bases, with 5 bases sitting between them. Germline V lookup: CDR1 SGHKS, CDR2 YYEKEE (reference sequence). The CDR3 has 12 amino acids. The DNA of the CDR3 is TGTGCCAGCAGCTTGGTGTTTGATACGCAGTATTTT. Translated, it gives CASSLVFDTQYF.

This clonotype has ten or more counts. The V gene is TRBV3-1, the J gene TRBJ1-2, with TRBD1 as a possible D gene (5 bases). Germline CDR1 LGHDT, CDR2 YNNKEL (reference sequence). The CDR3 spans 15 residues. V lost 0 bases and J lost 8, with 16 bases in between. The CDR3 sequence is CASSQDRDGEDGYTF. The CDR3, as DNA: TGTGCCAGCAGCCAAGATCGGGACGGTGAGGACGGCTACACCTTC.

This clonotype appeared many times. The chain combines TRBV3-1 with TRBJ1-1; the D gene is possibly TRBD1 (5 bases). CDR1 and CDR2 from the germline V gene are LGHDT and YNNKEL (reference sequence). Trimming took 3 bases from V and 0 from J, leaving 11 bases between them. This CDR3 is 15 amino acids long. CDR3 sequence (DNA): TGTGCCAGCAGCCATTTGGAGGGGTTGAACACTGAAGCTTTCTTT. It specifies CASSHLEGLNTEAFF. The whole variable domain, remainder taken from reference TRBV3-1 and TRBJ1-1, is DTAVSQTPKYLVTQMGNDKSIKCEQNLGHDTMYWYKQDSKKFLKIMFSYNNKELIINETVPNRFSPKSPDKAHLNLHINSLELGDSAVYFCASSHLEGLNTEAFFGQGTRLTVV.

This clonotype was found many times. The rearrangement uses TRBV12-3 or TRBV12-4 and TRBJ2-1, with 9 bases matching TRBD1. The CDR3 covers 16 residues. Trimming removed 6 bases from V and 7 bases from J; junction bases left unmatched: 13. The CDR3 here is CASSLRDRVLLNEQFF. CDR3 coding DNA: TGTGCCAGCAGCCTACGGGACAGGGTACTACTAAATGAGCAGTTCTTC.

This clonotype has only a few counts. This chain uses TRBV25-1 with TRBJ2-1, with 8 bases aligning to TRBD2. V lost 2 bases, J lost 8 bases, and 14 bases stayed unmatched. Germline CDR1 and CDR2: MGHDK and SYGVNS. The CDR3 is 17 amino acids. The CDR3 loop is CASSEPQRREAGYEQFF. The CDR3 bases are TGTGCCAGCAGTGAACCCCAAAGGCGGGAGGCGGGGTATGAGCAGTTCTTC. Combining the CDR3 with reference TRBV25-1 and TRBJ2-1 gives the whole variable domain EADIYQTPRYLVIGTGKKITLECSQTMGHDKMYWYQQDPGMELHLIHYSYGVNSTEKGDLSSESTVSRIRTEHFPLTLESARPSHTSQYLCASSEPQRREAGYEQFFGPGTRLTVL.

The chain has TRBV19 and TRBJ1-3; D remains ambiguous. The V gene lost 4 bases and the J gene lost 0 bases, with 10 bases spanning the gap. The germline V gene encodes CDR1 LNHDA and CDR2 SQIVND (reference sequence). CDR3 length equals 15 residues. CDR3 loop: CASSTWAASGNTIYF. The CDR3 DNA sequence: TGTGCCAGTAGTACCTGGGCAGCCTCTGGAAACACCATATATTTT. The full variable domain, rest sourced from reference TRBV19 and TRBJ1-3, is DGGITQSPKYLFRKEGQNVTLSCEQNLNHDAMYWYRQDPGQGLRLIYYSQIVNDFQKGDIAEGYSVSREKKESFPLTVTSAQKNPTAFYLCASSTWAASGNTIYFGEGSWLTVV.

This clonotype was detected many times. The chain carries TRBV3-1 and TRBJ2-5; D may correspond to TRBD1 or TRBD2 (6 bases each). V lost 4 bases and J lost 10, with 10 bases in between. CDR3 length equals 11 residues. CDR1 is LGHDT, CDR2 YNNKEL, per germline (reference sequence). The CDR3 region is CASSLGGYQYF. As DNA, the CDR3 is TGTGCCAGCAGCCTCGGGGGCTACCAGTACTTC.

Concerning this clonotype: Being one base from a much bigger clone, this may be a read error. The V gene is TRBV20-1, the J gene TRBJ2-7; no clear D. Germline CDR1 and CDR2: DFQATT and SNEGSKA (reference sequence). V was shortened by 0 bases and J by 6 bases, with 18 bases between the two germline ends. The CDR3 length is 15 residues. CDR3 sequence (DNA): TGCAGTGCTAGAGATGATCACTGGGCAGGTATCGAGCAGTACTTC. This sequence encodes CSARDDHWAGIEQYF.

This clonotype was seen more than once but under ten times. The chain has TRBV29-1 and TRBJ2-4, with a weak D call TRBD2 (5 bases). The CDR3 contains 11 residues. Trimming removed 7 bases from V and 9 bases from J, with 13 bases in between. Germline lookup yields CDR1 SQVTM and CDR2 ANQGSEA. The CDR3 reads CSAADRGIQYF. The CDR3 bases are TGCAGCGCCGCCGATCGGGGCATTCAGTACTTC. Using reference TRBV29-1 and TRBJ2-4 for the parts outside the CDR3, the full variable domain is SAVISQKPSRDICQRGTSLTIQCQVDSQVTMMFWYRQQPGQSLTLIATANQGSEATYESGFVIDKFPISRPNLTFSTLTVSNMSPEDSSIYLCSAADRGIQYFGAGTRLSVL.

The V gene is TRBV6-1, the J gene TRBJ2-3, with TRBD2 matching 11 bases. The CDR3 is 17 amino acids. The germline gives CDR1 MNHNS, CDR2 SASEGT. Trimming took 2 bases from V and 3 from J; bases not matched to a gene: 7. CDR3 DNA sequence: TGTGCCAGCAGTGAATTTAGCGGGGGGGCCTTTACAGATACGCAGTATTTT. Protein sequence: CASSEFSGGAFTDTQYF.

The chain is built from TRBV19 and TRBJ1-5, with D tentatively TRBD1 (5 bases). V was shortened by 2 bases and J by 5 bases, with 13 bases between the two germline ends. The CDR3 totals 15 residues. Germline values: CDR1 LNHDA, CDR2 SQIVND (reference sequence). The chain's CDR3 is CASSIRDLSYQPQHF. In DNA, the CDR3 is TGTGCCAGTAGTATAAGGGACCTCTCTTATCAGCCCCAGCATTTT.

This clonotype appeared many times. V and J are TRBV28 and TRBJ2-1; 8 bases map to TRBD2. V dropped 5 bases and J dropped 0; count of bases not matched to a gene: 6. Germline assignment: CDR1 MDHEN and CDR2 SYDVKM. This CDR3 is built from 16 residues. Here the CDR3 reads CASSISGASSYNEQFF. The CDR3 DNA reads TGTGCCAGCAGTATTAGCGGGGCTAGCTCCTACAATGAGCAGTTCTTC.

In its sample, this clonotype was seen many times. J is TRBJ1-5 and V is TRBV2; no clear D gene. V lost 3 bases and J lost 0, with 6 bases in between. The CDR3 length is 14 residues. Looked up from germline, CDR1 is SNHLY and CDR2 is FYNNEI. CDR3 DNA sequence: TGTGCCAGCAGTGAGGTGAATAGCAATCAGCCCCAGCATTTT. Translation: CASSEVNSNQPQHF.

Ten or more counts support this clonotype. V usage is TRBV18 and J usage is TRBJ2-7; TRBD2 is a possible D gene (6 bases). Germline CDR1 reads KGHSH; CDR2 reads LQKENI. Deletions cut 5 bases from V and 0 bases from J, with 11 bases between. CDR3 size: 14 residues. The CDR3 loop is CASSTGTHSYEQYF. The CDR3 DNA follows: TGTGCCAGCTCAACCGGGACTCACTCCTACGAGCAGTACTTC.